Shown below are 14 T cell receptor beta chains from a single sample sequenced in a study of neurological immune-mediated disorders. Each CDR3 protein is one row after TCRdb ran MiXCR on the 5' RACE reads. The sample yields 25,000 to 35,000 distinct CDR3 sequences, 4% seen once. Sequenced material: CD4+ T cells from blood. These receptors all come from a woman aged 40-49 years in good health.

This clonotype has at least ten counts. The genes are TRBV3-1 and TRBJ1-4; unclear D gene. The V end was cut by 3 bases, the J end by 6 bases, with 20 bases between. CDR1 is LGHDT, CDR2 YNNKEL, per germline (reference sequence). The CDR3 has 17 amino acids. The CDR3: CASSQEDGKGADEKLFF. The CDR3 nucleotides read TGTGCCAGCAGCCAGGAGGACGGAAAGGGAGCGGATGAAAAACTGTTTTTT.

This clonotype was seen ten or more times. The chain employs TRBV11-2 and TRBJ2-3; possibly TRBD2 for D (6 bases). The CDR3 contains 17 residues. Germline loops: CDR1 SGHAT, CDR2 FQNNGV. The V end was cut by 6 bases, the J end by 2 bases, with 21 bases between. The CDR3 sequence: CASSPAIPGLLTDTQYF. The CDR3 nucleotides are TGTGCCAGCAGTCCCGCGATTCCGGGACTTCTCACAGATACGCAGTATTTT.

This clonotype was seen many times. The chain is built from TRBV14 and TRBJ1-2; 8 positions match TRBD1. CDR1 and CDR2 from the germline V gene are SGHDN and FVKESK. V was pared by 4 bases and J by 2 bases, with 0 bases of the junction left unmatched. The length of the CDR3 is 13 residues. This CDR3 reads CASSRTGNYGYTF. The DNA for the CDR3 is TGTGCCAGCAGCCGGACAGGGAACTATGGCTACACCTTC.

This clonotype was detected ten times or more. The chain uses TRBV5-1 and TRBJ2-4, with TRBD2 matching 9 bases. From germline, CDR1 is SGHRS and CDR2 YFSETQ. The CDR3 totals 16 residues. V shed 4 bases and J 3 bases; nucleotides not matched to a gene: 8. CDR3 sequence reads: CASSGAGGQIKNIQYF. CDR3 coding DNA: TGCGCCAGCAGCGGAGCGGGAGGCCAAATCAAAAACATTCAGTACTTC.

This clonotype was seen at least ten times. The chain carries TRBV5-1 and TRBJ2-3; the D is unclear. The CDR3 runs to 11 residues. Trimming left V 2 bases short and J 6 bases short, with 4 bases between. Germline loops: CDR1 SGHRS, CDR2 YFSETQ. CDR3 nucleotide sequence: TGCGCCAGCAGCTTCGGTGATACGCAGTATTTT. This encodes CASSFGDTQYF.

This clonotype has at least ten counts. This chain links TRBV5-5 with TRBJ2-5; D possibly matches TRBD1 or TRBD2 (5 bases each). Looked up from germline, CDR1 is SGHKS and CDR2 is YYEKEE (reference sequence). Trimming shortened V by 1 base and J by 3 bases, and 16 bases separated the two germline ends. This CDR3 is 16 amino acids long. CDR3: CASSLILGTREETQYF. In DNA, the CDR3 is TGTGCCAGCAGCTTGATCCTCGGGACGCGCGAAGAGACCCAGTACTTC. The variable domain in full, completed from reference TRBV5-5 and TRBJ2-5, reads DAGVTQSPTHLIKTRGQQVTLRCSPISGHKSVSWYQQVLGQGPQFIFQYYEKEERGRGNFPDRFSARQFPNYSSELNVNALLLGDSALYLCASSLILGTREETQYFGPGTRLLVL.

This clonotype was seen ten or more times. The chain couples TRBV20-1 to TRBJ2-3, with TRBD1 matching over 7 bases. Germline V CDR1 and CDR2: DFQATT, SNEGSKA (reference sequence). The CDR3 consists of 16 residues. The V segment lost 0 bases and the J segment 3 bases; nucleotides outside the gene matches: 9. The CDR3 loop is CSARDYRTGKTDTQYF. Here the CDR3 DNA reads TGCAGTGCTAGAGATTATAGGACAGGAAAAACAGATACGCAGTATTTT.

This clonotype was seen at least ten times. The chain is built from TRBV7-9 and TRBJ1-2; tentative D call: TRBD1 (5 bases). This CDR3 spans 13 amino acids. Per germline, CDR1 SEHNR and CDR2 FQNEAQ (reference sequence). Trimming took 5 bases from V and 12 from J, leaving 19 bases between them. Here the CDR3 DNA reads TGTGCCAGCAGCCGACCGACAGTCTCGGTGGACACCTTC. Its protein product is CASSRPTVSVDTF.

This clonotype was counted ten times or more. CDR3 in amino acids: CSAPGLAASTDTQYF. For the CDR3, the DNA is TGCAGTGCCCCCGGACTAGCGGCTAGCACAGATACGCAGTATTTT. The V call is TRBV20-1, the J call TRBJ2-3; 10 bases line up with TRBD2. The germline V gene has CDR1 DFQATT and CDR2 SNEGSKA (reference sequence). V was clipped by 6 bases and J by 0 bases; unmatched bases: 6. The CDR3 is made up of 15 amino acids.

There are many counts of this clonotype. The chain has TRBV7-2 and TRBJ1-2; the D gene is possibly TRBD1 (5 bases). V gave up 3 bases and J gave up 5 bases, with 19 bases separating them. The CDR3 sequence is 16 residues long. CDR1 and CDR2 (germline): SGHTA, FQGNSA. CDR3 bases: TGTGCCAGCAGCTTGTCACCGAATGAGGGGCTTTATGGCTACACCTTC. This gives the protein CASSLSPNEGLYGYTF.

In this sample, this clonotype turned up many times. At one end the junction does not follow the germline gene, possibly because of a read error. This rearrangement joins TRBV7-7 to TRBJ2-1, with 11 bases fitting TRBD1. The CDR3 totals 14 residues. Germline CDR1 and CDR2: SSHAT and FNYEAQ (reference sequence). The CDR3 nucleotides are TGTGCTAGCAGCCGGGACAGGGGGGGGTATGAGCAGTTCTTC. It translates to CASSRDRGGYEQFF.

The chain links TRBV13 to TRBJ2-4, with unresolved D. The V end was cut by 1 base, the J end by 0 bases, with 10 bases between. The CDR3 runs to 16 residues. Germline V gives CDR1 PRHDT, CDR2 FYEKMQ (reference sequence). The CDR3 region has the DNA TGTGCCAGCAGCTTAGACGACGGTCCAGCCAAAAACATTCAGTACTTC. Translation gives CASSLDDGPAKNIQYF.

This clonotype has at least ten counts. The chain is built from TRBV3-1 and TRBJ1-4; D is uncertain. V was pared by 2 bases and J by 8 bases, with 12 bases between. The germline CDR1 and CDR2 sequences are LGHDT and YNNKEL (reference sequence). The CDR3 covers 14 residues. The CDR3 nucleotides read TGTGCCAGCAGCCAACCCGGGAATATGGAAAAACTGTTTTTT. This translates into CASSQPGNMEKLFF.

This clonotype has at least ten counts. This chain links TRBV5-1 with TRBJ2-2; weak D call: TRBD1 (6 bases). The length of the CDR3 is 15 residues. Germline loops: CDR1 SGHRS, CDR2 YFSETQ. V shed 4 bases and J shed 0 bases, with 10 bases lying between them. For the CDR3, the DNA is TGCGCCAGCAGCAAACAGGGACCGAACACCGGGGAGCTGTTTTTT. Residues: CASSKQGPNTGELFF.